This T cell receptor (beta chain) was sequenced for a study of blood T cell repertoires in COVID-19. Whole-study context: PBMCs, B-cell-depleted T cells, or T cells were the source of the cDNA or gDNA that made up the material.

Here immunoSEQ multiplex PCR was the method, and the copy in TCRdb shows in-frame clones only, minus some. The sample contains around 140,000 clones, roughly nine tenths of which appear only once. Germline CDR1 is MNHEY and CDR2 is SMNVEV (reference sequence). This CDR3 comprises 15 residues. The V end lost 0 bases, the J end lost 2 bases, and 10 bases lay between the germline ends. V is TRBV27 and J is TRBJ2-5; D perhaps matches TRBD1 (5 bases). The clonotype comes from a human donor in a cohort sampled during active COVID-19. Sequencing was done on a sample of peripheral blood. The CDR3 reads CASSLSYQGQETQYF. The CDR3 DNA reads TGTGCCAGCAGTTTATCGTACCAGGGACAAGAGACCCAGTACTTC.